What follows are 21 T cell receptor beta chains derived from one specimen sequenced in a study of Ad26.COV2.S vaccination and SARS-CoV-2 variants. Measured with immunoSEQ multiplex PCR; TCRdb has only the in-frame clones, and not every one. Of 350,000 to 400,000 clones listed, about nine tenths are singletons. Regarding treatment: roughly 18 received Ad26.COV2.S at low or high dose, single or two shots; about 5 received placebo; per-sample allocation not given. Samples analyzed were those drawn on day 63 after the first vaccine or placebo injection. The source material was peripheral blood, sampled in a trial of Ad26.COV2.S vaccine versus placebo. These receptors were collected from a person between 18 and 59 years old who received the Ad26.COV2.S COVID-19 vaccine or a placebo.

J is TRBJ2-7 and V is TRBV13; 7 bases are a match to TRBD1. The junction had 8 bases not matched to a gene; V was cut back by 4 bases and J by 2 bases. Germline V gene sequence: CDR1 PRHDT, CDR2 FYEKMQ (reference sequence). CDR3 size: 15 residues. CDR3 amino acids: CASSSTGFPTYEQYF. The CDR3 DNA sequence: TGTGCCAGCAGCTCGACAGGGTTTCCGACCTACGAGCAGTACTTC.

The V and J genes are TRBV5-1 and TRBJ1-1, with 7 nucleotides matching TRBD1. The V gene's germline CDR1 is SGHRS and CDR2 YFSETQ. This CDR3 is 15 amino acids long. Trimming cost V 4 bases and J 5 bases; bases outside gene matches: 11. CDR3: CASSPDPQGETEAFF. The CDR3 DNA reads TGCGCCAGCAGCCCCGACCCCCAGGGGGAGACTGAAGCTTTCTTT.

The rearrangement uses TRBV4-2 and TRBJ1-3; D is unclear. V shed 4 bases and J shed 9 bases, with 34 bases lying between them. The V gene's germline CDR1 is LGHNA and CDR2 YNFKEQ. CDR3 length: 20 amino acids. The CDR3 bases are TGTGCCAGCAGCCCGCGGAGTTCACTAGGTCTGACGGCTGCTGCTGGCACCATATATTTT. As protein: CASSPRSSLGLTAAAGTIYF.

V usage is TRBV9 and J usage is TRBJ1-1; 7 nucleotides align to TRBD1. The V gene's germline CDR1 is SGDLS and CDR2 YYNGEE. The CDR3 runs 15 residues. Germline trimming cut 3 bases from V and 4 bases from J; bases unmatched to any gene: 9. The CDR3 loop reads CASSEQTGFRTEAFF. The CDR3 DNA is TGTGCCAGCAGCGAGCAGACAGGGTTCCGCACTGAAGCTTTCTTT.

The CDR3: CASRRDRGRLGNTGELFF. The CDR3 DNA reads as TGTGCCAGCCGACGGGACAGGGGACGATTGGGGAACACCGGGGAGCTGTTTTTT. V gene TRBV7-2 combines with J gene TRBJ2-2; 10 nucleotides align to TRBD1. CDR3 length: 18 amino acids. Germline-derived CDR1 and CDR2 are SGHTA and FQGNSA. J gave up 1 base and V 8 bases, and 13 bases lay outside the gene matches.

This chain joins TRBV5-1 and TRBJ2-1, with D maybe TRBD1 (5 bases). CDR3 length: 16 amino acids. Trimming took 4 bases from V and 4 from J, leaving 18 bases between them. Germline CDR1 reads SGHRS; CDR2 reads YFSETQ. DNA of the CDR3: TGCGCCAGCAGCGCCCAGGGTGCCAGCACGTACAATGAGCAGTTCTTC. This translates into CASSAQGASTYNEQFF.

The genes are TRBV7-9 and TRBJ1-1; D remains ambiguous. The CDR3 is 15 residues long. Germline V gene sequence: CDR1 SEHNR, CDR2 FQNEAQ (reference sequence). Trimming took off 1 base at V and 11 bases at J, with 20 bases between the two ends. The CDR3 sequence is CASSLGSGRAVSAFF. The CDR3 nucleotides read TGTGCCAGCAGCTTAGGGTCCGGGAGGGCGGTGAGTGCTTTCTTT.

J is TRBJ2-1 and V is TRBV9; D gene ambiguous. CDR3 length: 15 amino acids. Germline CDR1 and CDR2: SGDLS and YYNGEE. The ends were cut back, 3 bases at V and 6 bases at J, with 16 bases in the middle. In DNA, the CDR3 is TGTGCCAGCAGCGCCCAAACCCGGGCCCCCAATGAGCAGTTCTTC. Translating it yields CASSAQTRAPNEQFF.

In nucleotides, the CDR3 is TGTGCCAGCGGTCCGACAGGGGTATCCTACGAGCAGTACTTC. It yields the protein CASGPTGVSYEQYF. This chain uses TRBV7-9 with TRBJ2-7; 8 bases line up with TRBD1. V dropped 8 bases and J dropped 1; count of bases not matched to a gene: 7. CDR1 SEHNR and CDR2 FQNEAQ come from the germline V gene (reference sequence). This CDR3 has 14 residues.

V gene TRBV5-4 combines with J gene TRBJ1-2; a weak D match, TRBD1 (6 bases). Between the trimmed V and J ends, which lost 4 bases and 2 bases, there was a span of 21 bases. CDR3 size: 17 residues. Per germline, CDR1 SGHNT and CDR2 YYREEE (reference sequence). CDR3: CASSRLGGRLGNYGYTF. The CDR3 bases are TGTGCCAGCAGCCGACTAGGGGGGAGGTTGGGGAACTATGGCTACACCTTC.

The J gene is TRBJ1-4, the V gene TRBV18; D call uncertain. The CDR3 has 13 residues. The germline V gene has CDR1 KGHSH and CDR2 LQKENI. V shed 4 bases and J shed 4 bases, with 7 bases lying between them. In DNA form, the CDR3 reads TGTGCCAGCTCACTTGGAAATAATGAAAAACTGTTTTTT. Residues: CASSLGNNEKLFF.

The chain links TRBV7-6 to TRBJ1-5, with a possible D match to TRBD1 (5 bases). Trimming removed 0 bases from V and 5 bases from J, with 8 bases in between. Germline CDR1 is SGHVS and CDR2 is FNYEAQ. The CDR3 is 14 residues long. The CDR3 spells CASSLAGGDQPQHF. CDR3 coding DNA: TGTGCCAGCAGCTTAGCCGGAGGGGATCAGCCCCAGCATTTT.

V usage is TRBV28 and J usage is TRBJ1-2; possible D gene TRBD1, 6 bases. V lost 4 bases, J lost 7 bases, and 13 bases lay in between. Per the germline V gene, CDR1 is MDHEN and CDR2 is SYDVKM. The CDR3 runs 13 residues. CDR3 DNA: TGTGCCAGCAGTTCCACAGGGTCCGGTGGCTACACCTTC. Amino acid sequence: CASSSTGSGGYTF.

The genes are TRBV7-2 and TRBJ2-5; D is unresolved. The ends were cut back, 5 bases at V and 4 bases at J, with 14 bases in the middle. The germline CDR1 and CDR2 sequences are SGHTA and FQGNSA. The CDR3 spans 14 residues. The CDR3: CASSPTPRLETQYF. The CDR3 nucleotides read TGTGCCAGCAGCCCGACGCCACGGTTAGAGACCCAGTACTTC. Filled out from reference TRBV7-2 and TRBJ2-5, the complete variable domain reads GAGVSQSPSNKVTEKGKDVELRCDPISGHTALYWYRQSLGQGLEFLIYFQGNSAPDKSGLPSDRFSAERTGGSVSTLTIQRTQQEDSAVYLCASSPTPRLETQYFGPGTRLLVL.

The J gene is TRBJ2-5, the V gene TRBV2; D gene unclear. This CDR3 comprises 13 residues. V was shortened by 7 bases and J by 1 base, with 10 bases between the two germline ends. CDR1 and CDR2 (germline): SNHLY, FYNNEI. This CDR3 reads CASTNSFQETQYF. The CDR3 DNA follows: TGTGCCAGCACAAACTCCTTCCAAGAGACCCAGTACTTC. The full variable domain, completed using reference TRBV2 and TRBJ2-5, is EPEVTQTPSHQVTQMGQEVILRCVPISNHLYFYWYRQILGQKVEFLVSFYNNEISEKSEIFDDQFSVERPDGSNFTLKIRSTKLEDSAMYFCASTNSFQETQYFGPGTRLLVL.

The V and J genes are TRBV7-2 and TRBJ2-5; a weak D match, TRBD2 (6 bases). Germline V gene data show CDR1 as SGHTA and CDR2 as FQGNSA. Trimming removed 1 base at V and 4 bases at J, with 13 bases between. The CDR3 contains 15 residues. The CDR3: CASSLVPGVAETQYF. CDR3 nucleotides: TGTGCCAGCAGCTTAGTGCCGGGAGTGGCAGAGACCCAGTACTTC.

The rearrangement uses TRBV7-9 and TRBJ1-3, with D possibly being TRBD1 (5 bases). This CDR3 has 17 amino acids. Trimming shortened V by 3 bases and J by 0 bases, and 15 bases separated the two germline ends. The germline V gene has CDR1 SEHNR and CDR2 FQNEAQ (reference sequence). DNA for the CDR3: TGTGCCAGCAGCTTTCCGGGGCCTGTCCGCTCTGGAAACACCATATATTTT. Protein product: CASSFPGPVRSGNTIYF.

The V gene is TRBV6-6, the J gene TRBJ1-2, with D possibly matching TRBD1 (5 bases). CDR3 length: 13 residues. V dropped 6 bases and J dropped 8 bases, with 16 bases sitting between them. CDR1 and CDR2 from the germline V gene are MNHNY and SVGAGI (reference sequence). The CDR3 coding sequence is TGTGCCAGCAGCCGGGGGGAGGGAAGAGGCTACACCTTC. It codes for CASSRGEGRGYTF.

V and J are TRBV6-2 or TRBV6-3 and TRBJ2-1; TRBD2 matches at 9 bases. Trimming removed 0 bases from V and 5 bases from J; junction bases left unmatched: 14. There are 19 residues in the CDR3. Looked up from germline, CDR1 is MNHEY and CDR2 is SVGEGT. The CDR3 nucleotides are TGTGCCAGCAGTTACTCGGCGGCGCTAGCGGGGTTTTCCCACAATGAGCAGTTCTTC. Translating it yields CASSYSAALAGFSHNEQFF.

The chain links TRBV7-9 to TRBJ1-5; no clear D. V dropped 4 bases and J dropped 7 bases, with 14 bases sitting between them. Germline V gene sequence: CDR1 SEHNR, CDR2 FQNEAQ (reference sequence). This CDR3 has 14 amino acids. Written as DNA, the CDR3 is TGTGCCAGCAGCTCGGGCCATCTGGAGCAGCCCCAGCATTTT. It is translated as CASSSGHLEQPQHF.

The chain recombines TRBV2 with TRBJ1-1, with no clear D. CDR1 and CDR2 from the germline V gene are SNHLY and FYNNEI. The V and J ends lost 1 base and 1 base respectively, with 7 bases between them. The CDR3 consists of 14 residues. As DNA, the CDR3 is TGTGCCAGCAGTGAAGTCCGGGGGAACACTGAAGCTTTCTTT. This sequence encodes CASSEVRGNTEAFF.